The clone carrying this T cell receptor (beta chain) was seen more than once but under ten times. The antigen remains unidentified. This sample was taken from a study of response to subunit inactivated influenza vaccine. The CDR3 spans 14 residues. V lost 8 bases to trimming and J lost 4 bases; unmatched junction nucleotides: 5. Whole-study findings and limits: Researchers suggested that each seasonal influenza vaccination recruits few new T cells.

TCRdb itself ran the RT-PCR reads through MiXCR, one entry per CDR3 protein. The data hold around 710,000 distinct CDR3 sequences, with approximately 15% observed a single time. The receptor was isolated from a man aged 50 to 60 who received an inactivated influenza vaccine. The chain carries TRBV12-3 or TRBV12-4 and TRBJ1-5; 10 bases fit TRBD1. Sequencing was performed on PBMCs from blood, taken less than 15 days before vaccination. The CDR3 DNA reads TGTGCCAGCGCGGGACAGGGGAGGAATCAGCCCCAGCATTTT. It specifies CASAGQGRNQPQHF.